These 22 T cell receptor beta chains were all obtained from the same sample, sequenced in a study of T cell changes during pregnancy in multiple sclerosis. Generated by immunoSEQ multiplex PCR, the TCRdb table keeps only in-frame clones and is missing some. Altogether about 100,000 clones are present, more than 80% being singletons, with the ten largest covering 1% to 1.5%. Sample: peripheral blood, taken in the second trimester of pregnancy. These receptors all come from a female donor with multiple sclerosis, enrolled in a pregnancy study.

The V gene is TRBV21-1, the J gene TRBJ2-7; TRBD1 is the table's D call and was not checked against the DNA. TRBV21-1 is reported as a pseudogene. The CDR3 covers 16 residues. The CDR3 protein is CASSTSPGTGKQGQYF. The DNA of the CDR3 is TGTGCCAGCAGCACCTCCCCCGGGACAGGGAAACAGGGGCAGTACTTC.

The genes are TRBV5-4 and TRBJ2-5; a weak D match, TRBD1 (5 bases). Trimming removed 4 bases at V and 7 bases at J, with 20 bases between. Germline V gene sequence: CDR1 SGHNT, CDR2 YYREEE (reference sequence). The CDR3 loop spans 15 amino acids. CDR3 in amino acids: CASSPAQGRPGTQYF. CDR3 nucleotides: TGTGCCAGCAGCCCCGCTCAGGGCCGCCCGGGGACCCAGTACTTC.

V is TRBV9 and J is TRBJ1-6, with D unclear. The CDR3 sequence is 17 residues long. Germline V CDR1 and CDR2: SGDLS, YYNGEE. V was pared by 0 bases and J by 1 base, with 11 bases between. The CDR3 nucleotides are TGTGCCAGCAGCGTAGTGGGCAGTCCATCCTATAATTCACCCCTCCACTTT. As protein: CASSVVGSPSYNSPLHF.

The genes are TRBV5-1 and TRBJ1-2; 7 bases align to TRBD1. The CDR3 has 15 residues. J was trimmed by 0 bases and V by 5 bases; bases with no gene match: 7. Germline lookup yields CDR1 SGHRS and CDR2 YFSETQ. DNA for the CDR3: TGCGCCAGCAGGATAGGGGACAGTACTAACTATGGCTACACCTTC. Translating gives CASRIGDSTNYGYTF.

This clone was seen a single time. This chain links TRBV6-6 with TRBJ1-5, with D hard to call. This CDR3 has 12 amino acids. Germline V lookup: CDR1 MNHNY, CDR2 SVGAGI (reference sequence). Trimming took 7 bases from V and 5 from J, leaving 9 bases between them. The CDR3 nucleotides are TGTGCCAGCACCTACGGGGATCAGCCCCAGCATTTT. Translation gives CASTYGDQPQHF.

This chain uses TRBV7-9 with TRBJ2-5, with 7 bases aligning to TRBD1. With V trimmed by 1 base and J by 5 bases, 13 bases remained unmatched. From germline, CDR1 is SEHNR and CDR2 FQNEAQ (reference sequence). The CDR3 covers 17 residues. The CDR3 bases are TGTGCCAGCAGCTTAGGCAGGGGGAATCTTCGTGGGGAGACCCAGTACTTC. Translating gives CASSLGRGNLRGETQYF.

This rearrangement joins TRBV4-2 to TRBJ2-5; the match to TRBD2 covers 15 bases. Germline loops: CDR1 LGHNA, CDR2 YNFKEQ. With V trimmed by 2 bases and J by 1 base, 8 bases remained unmatched. CDR3 length: 19 residues. As DNA, the CDR3 is TGTGCCAGCAGCCAACGTGGGACTAGCGGGAGGTGGGTCCAAGAGACCCAGTACTTC. Amino acids: CASSQRGTSGRWVQETQYF.

The V gene is TRBV5-5, the J gene TRBJ2-7; TRBD2 aligns across 7 bases. The CDR3 is made up of 15 amino acids. CDR1 SGHKS and CDR2 YYEKEE come from the germline V gene (reference sequence). The J segment lost 1 base and the V segment lost 0 bases, leaving 4 bases of the junction unmatched. This CDR3 reads CASSLAAGESYEQYF. The DNA of the CDR3 is TGTGCCAGCAGCTTGGCGGCGGGGGAGTCCTACGAGCAGTACTTC.

This clone was detected once. The J gene is TRBJ1-5, the V gene TRBV27; TRBD1 matches 7 bases. The J segment lost 7 bases and the V segment lost 7 bases, leaving 13 bases of the junction unmatched. Germline CDR1 reads MNHEY; CDR2 reads SMNVEV (reference sequence). This CDR3 is 15 amino acids long. This CDR3 is CASTSFAGGYQPQHF. The DNA for the CDR3 is TGTGCCAGCACCAGTTTCGCAGGGGGGTACCAGCCCCAGCATTTT.

This clone has a single count. This rearrangement joins TRBV28 to TRBJ2-3, with 15 positions matching TRBD2. The CDR3 contains 14 residues. CDR1 MDHEN and CDR2 SYDVKM come from the germline V gene. The ends lost 5 bases at V and 9 bases at J; junction bases unmatched: 3. CDR3 amino acids: CASSPGLAGGTQYF. CDR3 nucleotides: TGTGCCAGCAGTCCTGGACTAGCGGGAGGGACGCAGTATTTT.

This chain joins TRBV27 and TRBJ2-4; no clear D gene. This CDR3 has 17 amino acids. V lost 2 bases and J lost 0, with 14 bases in between. The germline CDR1 and CDR2 sequences are MNHEY and SMNVEV (reference sequence). The CDR3 loop reads CASSLQVPSLAKNIQYF. The CDR3 nucleotides are TGTGCCAGCAGTTTACAGGTCCCATCCCTAGCCAAAAACATTCAGTACTTC.

The chain's CDR3 is CAWTGRYGYTF. In nucleotides, the CDR3 is TGTGCCTGGACAGGGCGCTATGGCTACACCTTC. The gene calls are TRBV30 and TRBJ1-2; D may be TRBD1 (5 bases). CDR1 and CDR2 (germline): GTSNPN, SVGIG (reference sequence). This CDR3 region has 11 residues. V dropped 4 bases and J dropped 4 bases, with 7 bases sitting between them.

The CDR3 spells CASSQYGEGVFRNTEAFF. The DNA for the CDR3 is TGTGCCAGCAGCCAATACGGGGAGGGGGTTTTTAGGAACACTGAAGCTTTCTTT. The chain is built from TRBV16 and TRBJ1-1, with D possibly being TRBD1 (6 bases). Trimming left V 1 base short and J 1 base short, with 19 bases between. CDR3 size: 18 residues. Germline V gene lookup returns CDR1 KGHSY and CDR2 FQNENV.

The gene calls are TRBV29-1 and TRBJ1-2, with a possible D match to TRBD1 (6 bases). V lost 7 bases, J lost 4 bases, and 16 bases lay in between. The CDR3 is 13 amino acids. Germline V gives CDR1 SQVTM, CDR2 ANQGSEA. CDR3 residues: CSAWTDLTYGYTF. CDR3 nucleotides: TGCAGCGCTTGGACAGATCTAACCTATGGCTACACCTTC.

The V gene is TRBV7-9, the J gene TRBJ1-6, with D perhaps matching TRBD1 (5 bases). The CDR3 is 16 amino acids. V shed 3 bases and J shed 8 bases, with 17 bases lying between them. Germline loops: CDR1 SEHNR, CDR2 FQNEAQ (reference sequence). The CDR3 region is CASSFSKGLRDSPLHF. DNA of the CDR3: TGTGCCAGCAGCTTCTCAAAGGGGCTCCGGGATTCACCCCTCCACTTT.

The chain links TRBV7-9 to TRBJ1-3, with 9 bases lining up with TRBD1. The CDR3 covers 16 residues. Germline V gene lookup returns CDR1 SEHNR and CDR2 FQNEAQ (reference sequence). After removal of 5 bases from V and 4 bases from J, the junction contained 9 bases not matched to a gene. The CDR3 nucleotides read TGTGCCAGCAGCACCATGGACAGGGGATGGGGAAACACCATATATTTT. This translates into CASSTMDRGWGNTIYF.

This chain uses TRBV21-1 with TRBJ2-1; TRBD2, the table's D call, was not compared with the DNA. TRBV21-1 is annotated as a pseudogene. CDR3 size: 16 residues. The CDR3 nucleotides are TGTGCCAGCAGCGGACAACTAGCGGCCCTATTTAATGAGCAGTTCTTC. This translates into CASSGQLAALFNEQFF.

V and J are TRBV7-3 and TRBJ2-5; TRBD2 aligns across 8 bases. The CDR3 loop spans 16 amino acids. V was pared by 5 bases and J by 4 bases, with 12 bases of the junction left unmatched. From germline, CDR1 is SGHTA and CDR2 FQGTGA. CDR3 in DNA: TGTGCCAGCAGCCCCGGGCCGGGCGGGGGGCCAGAGACCCAGTACTTC. This encodes CASSPGPGGGPETQYF. The full variable domain, rest sourced from reference TRBV7-3 and TRBJ2-5, is GAGVSQTPSNKVTEKGKYVELRCDPISGHTALYWYRQSLGQGPEFLIYFQGTGAADDSGLPNDRFFAVRPEGSVSTLKIQRTERGDSAVYLCASSPGPGGGPETQYFGPGTRLLVL.

In its sample, this clone was seen once. V usage is TRBV9 and J usage is TRBJ2-5, with D possibly matching TRBD2 (7 bases). This CDR3 contains 15 residues. Germline V CDR1 and CDR2: SGDLS, YYNGEE. The V and J ends lost 0 bases and 3 bases respectively, with 12 bases between them. The CDR3 bases are TGTGCCAGCAGCGTAGCTCCGGGGGGCGAAGAGACCCAGTACTTC. Translation: CASSVAPGGEETQYF.

This clone was picked up a small number of times. The chain employs TRBV29-1 and TRBJ1-1; D unresolved. This CDR3 region has 11 residues. The V end was cut by 4 bases, the J end by 8 bases, with 11 bases between. The germline gives CDR1 SQVTM, CDR2 ANQGSEA. The CDR3 coding sequence is TGCAGCGTTGCTCCGGGTACCGAAGCTTTCTTT. It encodes CSVAPGTEAFF.

This chain links TRBV18 with TRBJ1-1; unclear D gene. The CDR3 has 16 residues. Germline CDR1 and CDR2: KGHSH and LQKENI. The V and J ends lost 6 bases and 6 bases respectively, with 23 bases between them. The CDR3 loop is CASSQGPGARPAEAFF. The CDR3 DNA is TGTGCCAGCTCCCAAGGCCCGGGAGCTAGGCCCGCTGAAGCTTTCTTT.

The chain carries TRBV5-5 and TRBJ2-7, with 7 bases that match TRBD1. V lost 4 bases to trimming and J lost 3 bases; unmatched junction nucleotides: 13. There are 16 residues in the CDR3. CDR1 is SGHKS and CDR2 is YYEKEE in the germline V gene (reference sequence). In DNA form, the CDR3 reads TGTGCCAGCAGCCCACGAAGCACAGGGGCCGTCTACGAGCAGTACTTC. As protein: CASSPRSTGAVYEQYF.